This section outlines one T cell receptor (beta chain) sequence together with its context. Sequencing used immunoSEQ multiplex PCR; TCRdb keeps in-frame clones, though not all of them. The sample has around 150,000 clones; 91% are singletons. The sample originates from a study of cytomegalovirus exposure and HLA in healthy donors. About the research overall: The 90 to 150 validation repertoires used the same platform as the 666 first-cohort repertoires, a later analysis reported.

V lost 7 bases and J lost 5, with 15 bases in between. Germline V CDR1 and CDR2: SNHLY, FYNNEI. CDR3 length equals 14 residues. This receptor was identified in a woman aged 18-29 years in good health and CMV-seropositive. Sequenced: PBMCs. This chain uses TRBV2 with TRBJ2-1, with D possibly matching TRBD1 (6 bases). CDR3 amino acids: CASIPEDSHNEQFF. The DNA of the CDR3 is TGTGCCAGCATTCCTGAGGACAGCCACAATGAGCAGTTCTTC.